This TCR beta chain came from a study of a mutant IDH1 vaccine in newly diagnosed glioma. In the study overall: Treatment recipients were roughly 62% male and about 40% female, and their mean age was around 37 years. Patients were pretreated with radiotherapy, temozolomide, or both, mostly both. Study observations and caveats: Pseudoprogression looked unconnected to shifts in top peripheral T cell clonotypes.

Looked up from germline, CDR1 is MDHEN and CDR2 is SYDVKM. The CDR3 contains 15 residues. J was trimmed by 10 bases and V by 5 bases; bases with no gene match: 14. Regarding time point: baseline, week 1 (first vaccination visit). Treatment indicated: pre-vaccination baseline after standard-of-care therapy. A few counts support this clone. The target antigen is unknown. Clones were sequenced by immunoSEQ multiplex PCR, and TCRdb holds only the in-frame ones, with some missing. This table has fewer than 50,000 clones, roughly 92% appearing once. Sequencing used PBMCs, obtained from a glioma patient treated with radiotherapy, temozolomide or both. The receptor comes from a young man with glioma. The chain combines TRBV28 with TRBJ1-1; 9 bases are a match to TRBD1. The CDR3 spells CASSSSGTGITPAFF. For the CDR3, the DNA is TGTGCCAGCAGTAGCTCCGGGACAGGGATAACACCAGCTTTCTTT.